These T cell receptor beta chains were read from a single sample in a study of CD8+ T cells in alopecia areata. This table comes from immunoSEQ multiplex PCR, and its TCRdb copy is limited to in-frame clones, with some not included. The sample contains 100,000 to 150,000 clones, less than 50% of which appear only once. Input material: NKG2D-low CD8+ T cells sorted from blood. These receptors were collected from a human donor with alopecia areata. Each CDR3 is given with its conserved first and last residue. The D gene is left open where the match is weak. Clone size is not always given. Where it is, it says once, few, many or a class for expanded clones.

v_call	clone_size	j_call	d_call	cdr3_nt	cdr3_aa
TRBV29-1	few	TRBJ2-3	.	TGCAGCGTTGGTGCAGGGATAACAGATACGCAGTATTTT	CSVGAGITDTQYF
TRBV4-1	.	TRBJ2-2	.	TGCGCCAGCAGCCAAGCGGTGCACACCGGGGAGCTGTTTTTT	CASSQAVHTGELFF
TRBV27	.	TRBJ2-5	.	TGTGCCAGCAGTTTCCTAAGCGGGCAAGAGACCCAGTACTTC	CASSFLSGQETQYF
TRBV29-1	few	TRBJ2-5	.	TGCAGCGTTGACAGGGAGGAATTGGAGACCCAGTACTTC	CSVDREELETQYF
TRBV29-1	.	TRBJ1-1	.	TGCAGCGTGATGACTCAAAACACTGAAGCTTTCTTT	CSVMTQNTEAFF
TRBV29-1	.	TRBJ2-3	.	TGCAGCGGATTGGGGCAGGGGAAAGTTCGTACAGATACGCAGTATTTT	CSGLGQGKVRTDTQYF
TRBV5-4	.	TRBJ2-3	.	TGTGCCAGCAGTAGGGGGTCAGATACGCAGTATTTT	CASSRGSDTQYF
TRBV29-1	few	TRBJ2-2	.	TGCAGCGGGACCGACACGTACACCGGGGAGCTGTTTTTT	CSGTDTYTGELFF
TRBV6-6	once	TRBJ2-3	.	TGTGCCAGCAGTTATCCCTATAGCGAAGATACGCAGTATTTT	CASSYPYSEDTQYF
TRBV13	.	TRBJ1-1	.	TGTGCCAGCAGCCTGGGGAACACTGAAGCTTTCTTT	CASSLGNTEAFF
TRBV29-1	.	TRBJ1-1	.	TGCAGCGTTACGTGGAGGGGCGCTGAAGCTTTCTTT	CSVTWRGAEAFF
TRBV30	few	TRBJ2-1	.	TGTGCCTGGAGAGCAGGGGCAGTGCAGTTCTTC	CAWRAGAVQFF
TRBV14	.	TRBJ2-1	.	TGTGCCAGCAGCCGATTCGAGCCGGAGCAGTTCTTC	CASSRFEPEQFF
TRBV29-1	few	TRBJ1-1	TRBD1	TGCAGCGTTGCCGGGACAGGGGGAACTGAAGCTTTCTTT	CSVAGTGGTEAFF
TRBV29-1	.	TRBJ2-1	TRBD1	TGCAGCGTCGCTGGGACAGGGGGCGTGGATGAGCAGTTCTTC	CSVAGTGGVDEQFF
TRBV6-6	few	TRBJ2-5	TRBD2	TGTGCCAGCAGTCCAAAAGCGGGAGAAGCTGAGACCCAGTACTTC	CASSPKAGEAETQYF
TRBV27	few	TRBJ1-6	.	TGTGCCAGCAAGGAAAGCTCCTATAATTCACCCCTCCACTTT	CASKESSYNSPLHF
TRBV11-2	.	TRBJ2-3	.	TGTGCCAGCAGCTCGATGGGGGATACGCAGTATTTT	CASSSMGDTQYF
TRBV30	once	TRBJ1-5	.	TGTGCCTGGACCAGTCCCTTCAGCAATCAGCCCCAACATTTT	CAWTSPFSNQPQHF
TRBV4-2	few	TRBJ2-7	TRBD1	TGTGCCAGCAGCGGACGGGACAGCTCCTACGAGCAGTACTTC	CASSGRDSSYEQYF
TRBV5-6	few	TRBJ2-7	TRBD1	TGTGCCAGCAGCCCGATATCCCGGGACAGCTACGAGCAGTACTTC	CASSPISRDSYEQYF
TRBV29-1	.	TRBJ2-7	.	TGCAGCGTTGAGCCGGTATTAGGAGAGCAGTACTTC	CSVEPVLGEQYF
TRBV5-6	.	TRBJ1-1	.	TGTGCCAGCAGCTTGTCTGGGAGCAAGGACACTGAAGCTTTCTTT	CASSLSGSKDTEAFF
TRBV29-1	few	TRBJ2-3	TRBD2	TGCAGCGCCCGACCTCTGGGAGGGAACGGTGATACGCAGTATTTT	CSARPLGGNGDTQYF
TRBV29-1	.	TRBJ1-1	.	TGCAGCGGGGATGAAGCTTTCTTT	CSGDEAFF
TRBV30	.	TRBJ1-1	.	TGTGCCTGGAGTGCTGGAAGGAACACTGAAGCTTTCTTT	CAWSAGRNTEAFF
TRBV2	.	TRBJ1-2	.	TGTGCCAGCGGGGGTCATGGCTACACCTTC	CASGGHGYTF
TRBV27	.	TRBJ2-7	.	TGTGCCAGCAGTTTAAAGGGACAACCCGCCTACGAGCAGTACTTC	CASSLKGQPAYEQYF
TRBV4-3	few	TRBJ1-5	.	TGCGCCAGCAGCCAAGCGGGGGCGGGCAATCAGCCCCAGCATTTT	CASSQAGAGNQPQHF
TRBV20-1	.	TRBJ2-4	.	TGCAGTGCTAGAGAGTCAAACATTCAGTACTTC	CSARESNIQYF
TRBV4-1	.	TRBJ2-3	TRBD2	TGCGCCAGCAGCCAACTACCGGGACTAGCCAGGACAGATACGCAGTATTTT	CASSQLPGLARTDTQYF
TRBV29-1	few	TRBJ2-2	TRBD2	TGCAGCGTTGAGCTAGCGGGAGATTCTGTAGCCGGGGAGCTGTTTTTT	CSVELAGDSVAGELFF
TRBV29-1	few	TRBJ2-7	TRBD2	TGCAGCGCCGGGGGCGGGAGGTCCTACGAGCAGTACTTC	CSAGGGRSYEQYF
TRBV7-2	.	TRBJ1-3	.	TGTGCCAGCAGTGATATCTCTGGAAACACCATATATTTT	CASSDISGNTIYF
TRBV30	.	TRBJ2-1	TRBD2	TGTGCCTGGAGTGTACTAGCGGGAGCCAATGAGCAGTTCTTC	CAWSVLAGANEQFF
TRBV13	once	TRBJ2-7	TRBD1	TGTGCCAGCAGCTCGGGACAGGGGGCCTACGAGCAGTACTTC	CASSSGQGAYEQYF
TRBV28	.	TRBJ2-3	.	TGTGCCAGCAGTTTAGTTCAGGCGACAGATACGCAGTATTTT	CASSLVQATDTQYF
TRBV5-1	.	TRBJ2-7	.	TGCGCCAGCAGCGAGCCCCCCTCCTACGAGCAGTACTTC	CASSEPPSYEQYF
TRBV29-1	few	TRBJ1-1	.	TGCAGCGTTGAGAGGGGAAACACTGAAGCTTTCTTT	CSVERGNTEAFF
TRBV11-2	once	TRBJ2-7	.	TGTGCCAGCAGCTTCGCACAGGAGAACTACGAGCAGTACTTC	CASSFAQENYEQYF
TRBV9	.	TRBJ2-7	TRBD2	TGTGCCAGCAGCCTTAGCGGGGACTCCTACGAGCAGTACTTC	CASSLSGDSYEQYF
TRBV29-1	.	TRBJ2-5	.	TGCAGCGTGGCATTTACTAGCTCCAGGGAGACCCAGTACTTC	CSVAFTSSRETQYF
TRBV7-9	.	TRBJ2-3	TRBD1	TGTGCCAGCAGCCCGGGGACAGGGACAGATACGCAGTATTTT	CASSPGTGTDTQYF
TRBV29-1	.	TRBJ2-7	TRBD2	TGCAGCGTCCCTAGCGGGAGCGGCAACGAGCAGTACTTC	CSVPSGSGNEQYF
TRBV19	few	TRBJ1-1	TRBD1	TGTGCCAGTAGTATGGGGACAGGGGGCAACACTGAAGCTTTCTTT	CASSMGTGGNTEAFF
TRBV29-1	.	TRBJ2-1	.	TGCAGCGTTGAAGATCGAGAAAAAGCGGACAATGAGCAGTTCTTC	CSVEDREKADNEQFF
TRBV5-6	.	TRBJ2-5	.	TGTGCCAGCAGCTTGTCAGGGTTAGGGTTTCAAGAGACCCAGTACTTC	CASSLSGLGFQETQYF
TRBV29-1	.	TRBJ2-7	.	TGCAGCGTTGAAGGCCGGACAGACGGCGGCTACGAGCAGTACTTC	CSVEGRTDGGYEQYF
TRBV13	.	TRBJ2-1	.	TGTGCCAGCAGTGACTACACTGAGCAGTTCTTC	CASSDYTEQFF
TRBV25-1	.	TRBJ2-7	.	TGTGCCAGCAGTGAATCGGTCGAGCAGTACTTC	CASSESVEQYF
TRBV7-9	.	TRBJ2-1	.	TGTGCCAGCAGCTTTTTTTCGACGGGAGTTGGAGAGCAGTTCTTC	CASSFFSTGVGEQFF
TRBV29-1	once	TRBJ1-3	TRBD1	TGCAGCGTTGAGACAGGGGCTGGAAACACCATATATTTT	CSVETGAGNTIYF
TRBV29-1	.	TRBJ2-6	.	TGCAGCGTTTACCGGGGTTCTGGGGCCAACGTCCTGACTTTC	CSVYRGSGANVLTF
TRBV2	few	TRBJ2-2	.	TGTGCCAGCAGAAGGGGGGAGCTGTTTTTT	CASRRGELFF
TRBV30	.	TRBJ2-7	.	TGTGCCTGGAGTGGTGGGGCCGGGGCCCGACCGACCTACGAGCAGTACTTC	CAWSGGAGARPTYEQYF
TRBV25-1	.	TRBJ1-1	.	TGTGCCAGCAGTGATAGAATTGAAGCTTTCTTT	CASSDRIEAFF
TRBV7-8	.	TRBJ2-7	TRBD1	TGTGCCAGCAGCTTAATAGACAGGGGCTACGAGCAGTACTTC	CASSLIDRGYEQYF
TRBV14	.	TRBJ2-7	.	TGTGCCAGCAGCCCTTCGGGCCGGTCCTACGAGCAGTACTTC	CASSPSGRSYEQYF